A single sample is the source of the 27 T cell receptor beta chains below, sequenced in a study of blood T cell repertoires in COVID-19. The table came from immunoSEQ multiplex PCR; TCRdb's copy has only in-frame clones and leaves some out. This sample has about 260,000 clones, with 75% to 90% found just once. Sequencing was performed on PBMCs or T cells enriched from blood (not recorded which). These receptors all stem from a woman in her 30s with acute COVID-19.

The V gene is TRBV19, the J gene TRBJ2-2, with 14 nucleotides matching TRBD2. Trimming took 3 bases from V and 7 from J; bases not matched to a gene: 13. Germline CDR1 reads LNHDA; CDR2 reads SQIVND (reference sequence). There are 19 residues in the CDR3. The CDR3 spells CASSIGGIGLAGGNGELFF. DNA for the CDR3: TGTGCCAGTAGTATTGGGGGAATAGGACTAGCGGGAGGAAACGGGGAGCTGTTTTTT.

The rearrangement uses TRBV4-1 and TRBJ2-1; perhaps TRBD2 as D (6 bases). The CDR3 has 14 residues. The V gene's germline CDR1 is MGHRA and CDR2 YSYEKL. Trimming shortened V by 1 base and J by 4 bases, and 8 bases separated the two germline ends. This CDR3 is CASSQVGGYNEQFF. CDR3 sequence (DNA): TGCGCCAGCAGCCAAGTTGGAGGGTACAATGAGCAGTTCTTC.

V usage is TRBV6-5 and J usage is TRBJ2-3; D not certain. The CDR3 has 16 residues. Germline-derived CDR1 and CDR2 are MNHEY and SVGAGI. The ends were cut back, 0 bases at V and 0 bases at J, with 10 bases in the middle. The CDR3 nucleotides read TGTGCCAGCAGTTACTCCGGAGACCCTAGCACAGATACGCAGTATTTT. This codes for CASSYSGDPSTDTQYF.

The J gene is TRBJ2-1, the V gene TRBV19; TRBD2 matches 11 bases. The V and J ends lost 0 bases and 3 bases, in that order; junction bases with no gene match: 4. Germline V gives CDR1 LNHDA, CDR2 SQIVND (reference sequence). This CDR3 is 17 amino acids long. CDR3 nucleotides: TGTGCCAGTAGTATAGAACTACTAGCGGGAGTCTACAATGAGCAGTTCTTC. This sequence encodes CASSIELLAGVYNEQFF.

This chain joins TRBV27 and TRBJ1-1; possibly TRBD1 for D (5 bases). V lost 6 bases to trimming and J lost 5 bases, with 16 bases between them. CDR3 length: 14 amino acids. CDR1 is MNHEY, CDR2 SMNVEV, per germline (reference sequence). CDR3 bases: TGTGCCAGCAGACTATTGGGGGAGGGGACTGAAGCTTTCTTT. Translated, it gives CASRLLGEGTEAFF.

This clone was recorded only once. The chain uses TRBV2 and TRBJ2-1; D is perhaps TRBD1 (5 bases). From germline, CDR1 is SNHLY and CDR2 FYNNEI. V was trimmed by 4 bases and J by 14 bases, leaving 15 bases between them. The CDR3 sequence is 12 residues long. DNA for the CDR3: TGTGCCAGCAGTGTGGACCATATAGGGGAGTTCTTC. It specifies CASSVDHIGEFF. Together with reference TRBV2 and TRBJ2-1, the CDR3 gives the full variable domain: EPEVTQTPSHQVTQMGQEVILRCVPISNHLYFYWYRQILGQKVEFLVSFYNNEISEKSEIFDDQFSVERPDGSNFTLKIRSTKLEDSAMYFCASSVDHIGEFFGPGTRLTVL.

The chain recombines TRBV19 with TRBJ2-2; 9 bases line up with TRBD1. The junction had 10 bases not matched to a gene; V was cut back by 7 bases and J by 7 bases. Per the germline V gene, CDR1 is LNHDA and CDR2 is SQIVND (reference sequence). This CDR3 region has 15 residues. The DNA for the CDR3 is TGTGCCAGTATAACAGGGGGCCCCCGGGGCGGGGAGCTGTTTTTT. Translated: CASITGGPRGGELFF.

The V gene is TRBV5-1, the J gene TRBJ2-7, with TRBD2 identical over 9 bases. The CDR3 has 15 residues. The germline V gene encodes CDR1 SGHRS and CDR2 YFSETQ. J lost 3 bases, V lost 6 bases, and 10 bases had no gene match. The CDR3 loop reads CASNPGLAYSYEQYF. The CDR3 nucleotides read TGCGCCAGCAACCCGGGACTAGCTTATAGCTACGAGCAGTACTTC.

DNA of the CDR3: TGTGCCAGCAGGCCGGAGGTTAGCGGACAAGAGACCCAGTACTTC. It specifies CASRPEVSGQETQYF. The V gene is TRBV11-2, the J gene TRBJ2-5; tentative D call: TRBD2 (6 bases). The CDR3 is 15 amino acids. The germline V gene encodes CDR1 SGHAT and CDR2 FQNNGV. V lost 6 bases and J lost 2, with 16 bases in between.

This clone was counted only a few times. The rearrangement joins TRBV5-1 to TRBJ2-1; the match to TRBD2 covers 9 bases. The V gene's germline CDR1 is SGHRS and CDR2 YFSETQ. The CDR3 runs 13 residues. Unmatched junction bases numbered 9, after V lost 3 bases and J lost 14 bases. This CDR3 reads CASSSRSGSAEFF. The CDR3 DNA reads TGCGCCAGCAGCTCACGTAGCGGGAGTGCCGAGTTCTTC.

The chain is built from TRBV29-1 and TRBJ2-3; TRBD2 aligns across 7 bases. Germline CDR1 SQVTM, CDR2 ANQGSEA. V was clipped by 8 bases and J by 5 bases; unmatched bases: 10. The CDR3 covers 13 residues. CDR3 region: CSLWEGAGDTQYF. CDR3 DNA: TGCAGCCTATGGGAGGGAGCCGGAGATACGCAGTATTTT.

The chain couples TRBV21-1 to TRBJ1-2. TRBV21-1 is a documented pseudogene. The CDR3 totals 16 residues. The CDR3 sequence: CASSLRGRSTEGGYTF. CDR3 bases: TGTGCCAGCAGCTTACGGGGTAGATCTACCGAGGGTGGCTACACCTTC.

This chain uses TRBV20-1 with TRBJ2-7; D perhaps matches TRBD1 (5 bases). The ends were cut back, 3 bases at V and 0 bases at J, with 9 bases in the middle. The CDR3 extends over 13 amino acids. Germline lookup yields CDR1 DFQATT and CDR2 SNEGSKA (reference sequence). In nucleotides, the CDR3 is TGCAGTGCTAGTAGGACACTCTCCTACGAGCAGTACTTC. It translates to CSASRTLSYEQYF.

J is TRBJ1-5 and V is TRBV28; maybe TRBD1 (5 bases). This CDR3 contains 11 residues. Looked up from germline, CDR1 is MDHEN and CDR2 is SYDVKM. V was pared by 7 bases and J by 13 bases, with 14 bases between. The CDR3 protein is CASTPGRVQHF. CDR3 DNA: TGTGCCAGCACCCCAGGGAGGGTTCAGCATTTT.

This clone turned up a few times. The CDR3 here is CASSSVRGNNSPLHF. CDR3 nucleotide sequence: TGTGCCAGCAGTTCCGTTCGGGGGAATAATTCACCCCTCCACTTT. The V gene is TRBV6-2 or TRBV6-3, the J gene TRBJ1-6; a possible D gene is TRBD1 (5 bases). CDR1 is MNHEY and CDR2 is SVGEGT in the germline V gene. V lost 4 bases, J lost 5 bases, and 12 bases lay in between. This CDR3 comprises 15 residues.

The chain employs TRBV5-4 and TRBJ2-2; perhaps D is TRBD1 or TRBD2 (9 bases each). This CDR3 contains 18 residues. Germline loops: CDR1 SGHNT, CDR2 YYREEE (reference sequence). Trimming removed 4 bases at V and 9 bases at J, with 28 bases between. For the CDR3, the DNA is TGTGCCAGCAGCCGCAAGGACAGGGGCCCTAGCGGGACGTGGGAGCTGTTTTTT. It encodes CASSRKDRGPSGTWELFF.

The CDR3: CASSQVGSLFGNTEAFF. The CDR3 bases are TGTGCCAGCAGCCAAGTCGGGTCCCTTTTCGGGAACACTGAAGCTTTCTTT. This chain uses TRBV14 with TRBJ1-1; D ambiguous. The germline V and J ends were trimmed by 1 base and 1 base, with 16 bases remaining between them. Germline V CDR1 and CDR2: SGHDN, FVKESK. The CDR3 is 17 residues long.

This clone was counted between two and nine times. The rearrangement uses TRBV30 and TRBJ1-3, with unresolved D. Germline V gene lookup returns CDR1 GTSNPN and CDR2 SVGIG (reference sequence). Trimming removed 0 bases from V and 11 bases from J, with 8 bases in between. This CDR3 contains 11 residues. The CDR3 nucleotides read TGTGCCTGGAGTGTACAGACGGCCATATATTTT. Protein product: CAWSVQTAIYF. Full variable domain (remainder filled in from reference TRBV30 and TRBJ1-3): SQTIHQWPATLVQPVGSPLSLECTVEGTSNPNLYWYRQAAGRGLQLLFYSVGIGQISSEVPQNLSASRPQDRQFILSSKKLLLSDSGFYLCAWSVQTAIYFGEGSWLTVV.

The V and J genes are TRBV19 and TRBJ2-2, with 12 bases aligning to TRBD1. Germline CDR1 reads LNHDA; CDR2 reads SQIVND (reference sequence). This CDR3 region has 16 residues. The J segment lost 5 bases and the V segment lost 8 bases, leaving 9 bases of the junction unmatched. The CDR3 sequence: CASQGQGAGRTGELFF. The CDR3 DNA reads as TGTGCCAGTCAGGGACAGGGGGCTGGGCGGACCGGGGAGCTGTTTTTT.

The chain combines TRBV21-1 with TRBJ1-2; the table names TRBD1, a call not compared with the DNA. TRBV21-1 is flagged as a pseudogene. This CDR3 region has 13 residues. The CDR3 DNA reads as TGTGCCAGCAGCAAGCTCAGGAACTATGGCTACACCTTC. It yields the protein CASSKLRNYGYTF.

V usage is TRBV6-5 and J usage is TRBJ1-6; D unresolved. In germline, CDR1 is MNHEY, CDR2 SVGAGI. This CDR3 comprises 13 residues. Trimming took 2 bases from V and 8 from J, leaving 7 bases between them. DNA for the CDR3: TGTGCCAGCAGTTACCGCCTAGATTCACCCCTCCACTTT. Protein: CASSYRLDSPLHF.

The rearrangement links TRBV19 to TRBJ1-3; D ambiguous. CDR1 is LNHDA, CDR2 SQIVND, per germline (reference sequence). CDR3 length: 14 amino acids. Trimming stripped 8 bases from V and 0 bases from J, with 11 bases between. The CDR3 protein is CASDRASSGNTIYF. The CDR3, as DNA: TGTGCCAGTGATAGAGCGAGCTCTGGAAACACCATATATTTT.

The chain uses TRBV28 and TRBJ2-7, with 8 bases fitting TRBD1. Germline assignment: CDR1 MDHEN and CDR2 SYDVKM. This CDR3 is built from 13 residues. V trimming: 7 bases; J trimming: 3 bases; junction bases outside the gene matches: 5. The CDR3 region is CASTPGGIYEQYF. CDR3 in DNA: TGTGCCAGCACGCCAGGGGGCATCTACGAGCAGTACTTC. Full variable domain (missing parts from reference TRBV28 and TRBJ2-7): DVKVTQSSRYLVKRTGEKVFLECVQDMDHENMFWYRQDPGLGLRLIYFSYDVKMKEKGDIPEGYSVSREKKERFSLILESASTNQTSMYLCASTPGGIYEQYFGPGTRLTVT.

The chain recombines TRBV28 with TRBJ1-1; D remains ambiguous. This CDR3 is built from 14 residues. Trimming shortened V by 1 base and J by 8 bases, and 14 bases separated the two germline ends. Germline CDR1 reads MDHEN; CDR2 reads SYDVKM. CDR3 DNA sequence: TGTGCCAGCAGTTTATTGTCGGGGAATAGAGAAGCTTTCTTT. Translated, it gives CASSLLSGNREAFF.

This chain connects TRBV27 to TRBJ2-1, with 9 bases fitting TRBD2. V shed 6 bases, J shed 7 bases, and the junction held 10 bases outside the gene matches. CDR3 size: 15 residues. Germline V gene sequence: CDR1 MNHEY, CDR2 SMNVEV (reference sequence). The CDR3 DNA is TGTGCCAGCAGCCTCATAGCGGGAGCTAGTAATGAGCAGTTCTTC. This encodes CASSLIAGASNEQFF.

This clone has just one count. This chain joins TRBV21-1 and TRBJ2-7; the table's D call, TRBD1, has no DNA check behind it. TRBV21-1 represents a pseudogene. The CDR3 extends over 19 amino acids. The CDR3 coding sequence is TGTGCCAGCAGCAAAGCAGGGACAGGGAATCCCCCCTACCACTACGAGCAGTACTTC. Protein: CASSKAGTGNPPYHYEQYF.

CDR3 in amino acids: CATLAESYEQYF. As DNA, the CDR3 is TGTGCCACCCTAGCGGAATCCTACGAGCAGTACTTC. The J gene is TRBJ2-7, the V gene TRBV10-3; 7 positions agree with TRBD2. Germline V gives CDR1 ENHRY, CDR2 SYGVKD. CDR3 length: 12 residues. With V trimmed by 10 bases and J by 1 base, 4 bases remained unmatched.